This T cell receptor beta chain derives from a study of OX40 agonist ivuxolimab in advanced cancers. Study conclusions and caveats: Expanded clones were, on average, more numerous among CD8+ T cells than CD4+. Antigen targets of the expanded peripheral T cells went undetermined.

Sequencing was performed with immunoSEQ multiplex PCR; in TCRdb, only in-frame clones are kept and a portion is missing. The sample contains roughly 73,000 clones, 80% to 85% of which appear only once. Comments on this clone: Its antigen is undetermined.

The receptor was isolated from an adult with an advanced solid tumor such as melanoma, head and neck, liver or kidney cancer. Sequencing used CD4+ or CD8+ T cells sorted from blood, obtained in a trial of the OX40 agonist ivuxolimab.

The CDR3 loop reads CASSKQGAVSNEQFF. The CDR3 DNA sequence: TGTGCCAGCAGCAAACAGGGGGCAGTAAGCAATGAGCAGTTCTTC. The chain carries TRBV7-3 and TRBJ2-1, with 9 bases fitting TRBD1. This CDR3 has 15 amino acids. Germline V gene sequence: CDR1 SGHTA, CDR2 FQGTGA. V lost 5 bases to trimming and J lost 6 bases; unmatched junction nucleotides: 8.